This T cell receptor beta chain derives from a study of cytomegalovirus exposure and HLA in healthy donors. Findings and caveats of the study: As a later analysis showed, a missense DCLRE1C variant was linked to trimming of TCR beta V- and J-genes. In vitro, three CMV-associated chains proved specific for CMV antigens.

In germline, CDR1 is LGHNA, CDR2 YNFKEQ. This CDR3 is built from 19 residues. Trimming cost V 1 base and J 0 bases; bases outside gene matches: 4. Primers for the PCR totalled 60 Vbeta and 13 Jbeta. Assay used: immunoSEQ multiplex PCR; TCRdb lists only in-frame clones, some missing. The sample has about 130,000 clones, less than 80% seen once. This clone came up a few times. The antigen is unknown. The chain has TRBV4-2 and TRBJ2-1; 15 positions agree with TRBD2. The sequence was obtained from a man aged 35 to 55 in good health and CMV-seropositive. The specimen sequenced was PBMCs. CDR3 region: CASSQGWTSGGVSYNEQFF. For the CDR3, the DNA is TGTGCCAGCAGCCAAGGATGGACTAGCGGGGGGGTCTCCTACAATGAGCAGTTCTTC.